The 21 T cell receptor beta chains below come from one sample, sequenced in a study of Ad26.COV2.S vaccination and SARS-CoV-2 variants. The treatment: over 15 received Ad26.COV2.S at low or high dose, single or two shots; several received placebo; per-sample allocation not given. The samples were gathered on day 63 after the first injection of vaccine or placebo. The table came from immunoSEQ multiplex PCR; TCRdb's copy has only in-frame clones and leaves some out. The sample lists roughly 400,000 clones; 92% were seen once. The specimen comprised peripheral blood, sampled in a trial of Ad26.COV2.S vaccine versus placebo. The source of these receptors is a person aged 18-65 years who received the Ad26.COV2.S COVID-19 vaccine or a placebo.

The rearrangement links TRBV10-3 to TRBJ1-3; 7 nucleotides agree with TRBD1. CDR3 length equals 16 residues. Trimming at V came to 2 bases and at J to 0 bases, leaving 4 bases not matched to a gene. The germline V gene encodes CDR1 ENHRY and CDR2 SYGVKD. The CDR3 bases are TGTGCCATCAGTGAGCGGACAGGCTACTCTGGAAACACCATATATTTT. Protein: CAISERTGYSGNTIYF.

The CDR3 reads CASSLLAGRDEQFF. The CDR3 coding sequence is TGTGCCAGCAGTCTTCTAGCAGGGAGGGATGAGCAGTTCTTC. The genes are TRBV2 and TRBJ2-1; 7 bases are a match to TRBD2. The CDR3 runs 14 residues. After removal of 5 bases from V and 8 bases from J, the junction contained 9 bases not matched to a gene. Germline CDR1 is SNHLY and CDR2 is FYNNEI.

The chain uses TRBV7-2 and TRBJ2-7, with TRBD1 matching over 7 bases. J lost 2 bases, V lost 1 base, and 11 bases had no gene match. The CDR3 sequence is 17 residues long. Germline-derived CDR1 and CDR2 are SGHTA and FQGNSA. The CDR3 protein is CASSLGRPGQWAYEQYF. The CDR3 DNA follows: TGTGCCAGCAGCTTAGGGAGACCGGGACAGTGGGCCTACGAGCAGTACTTC.

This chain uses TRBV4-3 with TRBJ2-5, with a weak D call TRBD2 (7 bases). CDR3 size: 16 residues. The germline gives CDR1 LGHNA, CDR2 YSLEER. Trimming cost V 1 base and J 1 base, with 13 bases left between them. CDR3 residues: CASSQVWGGPQETQYF. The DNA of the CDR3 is TGCGCCAGCAGCCAAGTCTGGGGGGGCCCCCAAGAGACCCAGTACTTC.

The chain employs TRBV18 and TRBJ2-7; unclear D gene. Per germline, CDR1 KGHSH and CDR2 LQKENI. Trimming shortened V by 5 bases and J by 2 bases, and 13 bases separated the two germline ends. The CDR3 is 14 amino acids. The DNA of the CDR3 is TGTGCCAGCTCATCCGGGTCCCAGGCCTACGAGCAGTACTTC. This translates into CASSSGSQAYEQYF.

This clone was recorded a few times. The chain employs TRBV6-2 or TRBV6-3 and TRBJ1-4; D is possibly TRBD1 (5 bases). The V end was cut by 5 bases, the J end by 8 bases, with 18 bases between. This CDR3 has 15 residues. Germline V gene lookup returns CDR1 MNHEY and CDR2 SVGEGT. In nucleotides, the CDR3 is TGTGCCAGCAGTAGCACCGGGACCGCGGTAGAAAAACTGTTTTTT. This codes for CASSSTGTAVEKLFF.

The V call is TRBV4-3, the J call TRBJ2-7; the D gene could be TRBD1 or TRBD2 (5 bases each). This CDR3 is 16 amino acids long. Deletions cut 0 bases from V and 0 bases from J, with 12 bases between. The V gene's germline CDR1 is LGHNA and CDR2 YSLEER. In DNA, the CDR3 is TGCGCCAGCAGCCAAGATCCGGGGCCCTCCTCCTACGAGCAGTACTTC. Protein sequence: CASSQDPGPSSYEQYF.

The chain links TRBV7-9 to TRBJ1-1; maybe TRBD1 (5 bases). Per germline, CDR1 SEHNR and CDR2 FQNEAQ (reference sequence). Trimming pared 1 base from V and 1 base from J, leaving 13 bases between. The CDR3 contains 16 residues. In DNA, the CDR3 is TGTGCCAGCAGCTTAGGACAGCGGTTCGAGAACACTGAAGCTTTCTTT. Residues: CASSLGQRFENTEAFF.

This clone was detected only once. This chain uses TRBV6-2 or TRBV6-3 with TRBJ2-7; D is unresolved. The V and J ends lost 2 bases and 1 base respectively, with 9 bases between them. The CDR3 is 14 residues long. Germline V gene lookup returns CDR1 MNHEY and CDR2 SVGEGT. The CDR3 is CASSYDLLSYEQYF. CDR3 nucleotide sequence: TGTGCCAGCAGTTACGATCTCTTATCCTACGAGCAGTACTTC.

The CDR3: CASRQGVPYEQYF. In DNA form, the CDR3 reads TGTGCCAGCCGCCAGGGCGTTCCGTACGAGCAGTACTTC. This chain uses TRBV6-2 or TRBV6-3 with TRBJ2-7; tentative D call: TRBD1 (5 bases). This CDR3 has 13 residues. Germline V CDR1 and CDR2: MNHEY, SVGEGT. Trimming shortened V by 8 bases and J by 4 bases, and 15 bases separated the two germline ends.

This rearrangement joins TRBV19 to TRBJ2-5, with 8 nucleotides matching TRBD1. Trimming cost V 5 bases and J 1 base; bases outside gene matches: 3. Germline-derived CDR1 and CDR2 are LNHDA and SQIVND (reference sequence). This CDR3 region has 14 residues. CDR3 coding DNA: TGTGCCAGTAGTGCGGACAGGGTCCAAGAGACCCAGTACTTC. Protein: CASSADRVQETQYF.

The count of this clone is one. In DNA form, the CDR3 reads TGTGCCAGCAGTTACTATCAGGGGGCGGACGAGCAGTACTTC. Translated: CASSYYQGADEQYF. The chain is built from TRBV6-5 and TRBJ2-7; 8 bases match TRBD1. The V gene end was trimmed by 1 base and the J gene end by 5 bases; junction bases not matched to a gene: 4. The CDR3 loop spans 14 amino acids. In germline, CDR1 is MNHEY, CDR2 SVGAGI.

The CDR3 is CASSPALPSYEQYF. The CDR3 DNA follows: TGTGCCAGTAGTCCTGCCTTGCCGTCCTACGAGCAGTACTTC. The rearrangement uses TRBV19 and TRBJ2-7; D gene ambiguous. There are 14 residues in the CDR3. Germline-derived CDR1 and CDR2 are LNHDA and SQIVND (reference sequence). The germline V and J ends were trimmed by 5 bases and 1 base, with 12 bases remaining between them.

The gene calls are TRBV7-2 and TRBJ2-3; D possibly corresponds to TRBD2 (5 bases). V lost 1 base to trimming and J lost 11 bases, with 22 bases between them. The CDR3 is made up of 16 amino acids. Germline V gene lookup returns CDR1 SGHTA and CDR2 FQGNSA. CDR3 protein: CASSLGLPRGGLWQYF. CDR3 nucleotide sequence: TGTGCCAGCAGCTTAGGGCTCCCCCGGGGTGGCCTTTGGCAGTATTTT.

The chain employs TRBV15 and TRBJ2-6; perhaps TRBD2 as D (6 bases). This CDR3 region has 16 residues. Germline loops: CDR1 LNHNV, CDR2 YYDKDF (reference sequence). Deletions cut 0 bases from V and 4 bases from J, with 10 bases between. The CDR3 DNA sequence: TGTGCCACCAGCAGAGATCTGGGGAGGGGGGCCAACGTCCTGACTTTC. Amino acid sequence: CATSRDLGRGANVLTF.

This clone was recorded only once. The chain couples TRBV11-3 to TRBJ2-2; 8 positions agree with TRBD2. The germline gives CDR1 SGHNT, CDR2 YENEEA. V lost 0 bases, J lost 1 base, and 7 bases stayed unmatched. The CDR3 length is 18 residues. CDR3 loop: CASSLDTSGGRNTGELFF. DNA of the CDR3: TGTGCCAGCAGCTTAGATACAAGCGGGGGCCGGAACACCGGGGAGCTGTTTTTT.

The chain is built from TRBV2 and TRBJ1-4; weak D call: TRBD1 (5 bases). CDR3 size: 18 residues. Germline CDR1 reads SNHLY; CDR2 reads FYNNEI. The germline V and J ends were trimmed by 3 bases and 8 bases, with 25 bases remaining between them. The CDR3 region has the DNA TGTGCCAGCAGTGATTCGGTCTTTAAACAGGCCCAAGGGGAAAAACTGTTTTTT. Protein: CASSDSVFKQAQGEKLFF.

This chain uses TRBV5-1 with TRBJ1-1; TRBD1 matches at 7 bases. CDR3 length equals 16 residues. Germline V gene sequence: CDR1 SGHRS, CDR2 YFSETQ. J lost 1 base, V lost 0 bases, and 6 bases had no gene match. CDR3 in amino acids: CASSLVTTGKNTEAFF. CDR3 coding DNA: TGCGCCAGCAGCTTGGTAACGACAGGGAAGAACACTGAAGCTTTCTTT.

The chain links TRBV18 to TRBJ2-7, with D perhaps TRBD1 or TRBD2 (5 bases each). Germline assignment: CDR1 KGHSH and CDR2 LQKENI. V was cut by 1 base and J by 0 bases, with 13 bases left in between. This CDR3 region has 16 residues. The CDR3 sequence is CASSPLDGTSSYEQYF. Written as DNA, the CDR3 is TGTGCCAGCTCACCACTCGATGGGACGAGCTCCTACGAGCAGTACTTC.

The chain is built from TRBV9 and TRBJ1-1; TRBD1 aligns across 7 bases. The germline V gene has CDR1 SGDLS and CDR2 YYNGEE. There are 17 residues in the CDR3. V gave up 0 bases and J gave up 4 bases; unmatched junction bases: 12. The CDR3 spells CASSVVIPGQPATEAFF. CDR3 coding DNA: TGTGCCAGCAGCGTAGTAATCCCGGGACAGCCGGCCACTGAAGCTTTCTTT.

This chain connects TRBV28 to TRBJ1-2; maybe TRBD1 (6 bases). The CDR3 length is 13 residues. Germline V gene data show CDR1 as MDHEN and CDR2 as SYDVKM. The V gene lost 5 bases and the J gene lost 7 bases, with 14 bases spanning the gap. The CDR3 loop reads CASSLSRTVGYTF. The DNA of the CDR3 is TGTGCCAGCAGTCTGAGTAGGACAGTTGGCTACACCTTC.